The following is a TCR beta chain sequence with its context. The entry originates in a study of T-cell memory formation after mild COVID-19. UMIs and sample barcodes were carried by the TCR alpha and TCR beta cDNA libraries that 5'RACE produced using constant-segment primers. Each CDR3 protein gets one entry after TCRdb re-called the 5' RACE reads with MiXCR. The sample has hundreds of thousands of distinct CDR3 sequences, 20% to 30% seen once. The CDR3 has 12 amino acids. The V and J ends lost 3 bases and 8 bases respectively, with 10 bases between them. The germline V gene encodes CDR1 SGHTA and CDR2 FQGNSA.

The sample taken for sequencing was PBMCs or a T cell subset sorted from them (not recorded which). This TCR derives from an adult woman who had mild COVID-19 (a few samples of this study predate the infection). Cell type and time point are not known. This rearrangement joins TRBV7-2 to TRBJ1-2; no firm D call. CDR3 sequence (DNA): TGTGCCAGCAGCTTCCAATACTCCGGCTACACCTTC. Its translation: CASSFQYSGYTF.